Included here is one T cell receptor (beta chain) sequence, with context. The data derive from a study of control samples from healthy donors and cancer patients. This CDR3 has 14 amino acids. The ends were cut back, 5 bases at V and 4 bases at J, with 13 bases in the middle. The germline V gene has CDR1 SGHDT and CDR2 YYEEEE. Produced via immunoSEQ multiplex PCR; TCRdb's table is partial and in-frame only. Of tens of thousands of clones in the sample, 70% to 90% were seen once. The sequenced sample was PBMCs. V gene TRBV5-6 combines with J gene TRBJ1-5; the D is unclear. The clonotype comes from an older woman with head and neck cancer. The CDR3 DNA follows: TGTGCCAGCAGTTTAGACGGGCCAAATCAGCCCCAGCATTTT. Protein sequence: CASSLDGPNQPQHF.